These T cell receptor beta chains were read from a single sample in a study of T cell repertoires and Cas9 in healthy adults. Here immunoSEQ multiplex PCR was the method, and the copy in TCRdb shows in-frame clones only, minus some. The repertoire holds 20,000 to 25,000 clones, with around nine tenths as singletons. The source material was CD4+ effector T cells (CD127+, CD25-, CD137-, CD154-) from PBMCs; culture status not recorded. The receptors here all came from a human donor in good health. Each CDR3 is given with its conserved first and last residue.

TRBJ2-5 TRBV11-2 CASSSTGTGAGQQYF
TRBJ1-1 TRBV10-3 CAISLRPGDTEAFF
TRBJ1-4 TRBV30 CAWSVLGDRGKLFF
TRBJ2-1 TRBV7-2 CASRRTGNEQFF
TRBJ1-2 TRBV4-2 CASSQDREDYGYTF
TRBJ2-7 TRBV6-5 CASKDLSTYEQYF
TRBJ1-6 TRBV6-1 CAVRGTSPLHF
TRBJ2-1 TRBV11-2 CASSSRTSGTYNEQFF
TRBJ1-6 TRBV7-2 CASSTRTPQGNSPLHF
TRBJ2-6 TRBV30 CAWSQTSGANVLTF
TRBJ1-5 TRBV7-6 CASSLDSSNQPQHF
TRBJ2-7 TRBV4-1 CASSGTGGRYEQYF
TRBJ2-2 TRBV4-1 CASSRGAGNTGELFF
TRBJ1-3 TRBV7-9 CASSLSGQNTIYF
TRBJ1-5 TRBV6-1 CASRPDLSNQPQHF
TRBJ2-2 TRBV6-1 CATQKEANTGELFF
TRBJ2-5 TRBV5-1 CASSEDLVRETQYF
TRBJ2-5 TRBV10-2 CASSEAVGQTQYF
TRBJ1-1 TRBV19 CASSSRTVEAFF
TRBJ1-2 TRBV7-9 CASSSWGSRTYGYTF
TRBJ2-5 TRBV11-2 CASSLSTGPETQYF
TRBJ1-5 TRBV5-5 CASSFIGGNQPQHF
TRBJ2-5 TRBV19 CASRSGTLSQETQYF
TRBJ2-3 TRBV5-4 CASSPGLYKTDTQYF
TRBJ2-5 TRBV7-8 CASSLGQGIGETQYF
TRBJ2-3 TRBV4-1 CASSQVNLVSSDTQYF
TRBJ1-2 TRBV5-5 CASSLVGRNYGYTF
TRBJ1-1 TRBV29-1 CSVESGPGGFF
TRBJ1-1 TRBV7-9 CASSLTAPGKGTEAFF
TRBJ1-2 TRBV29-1 CSVARTRTNYGYTF
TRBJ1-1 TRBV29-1 CSTRGNTEAFF
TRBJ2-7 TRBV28 CASRTGVHEQYF
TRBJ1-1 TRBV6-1 CASSEGGGTEAFF
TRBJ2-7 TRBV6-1 CASSPTQQNSYEQYF
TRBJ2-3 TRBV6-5 CASGSGRDTQYF
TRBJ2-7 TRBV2 CASRDPGLPNF
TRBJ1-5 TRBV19 CASHPGRGSNQPQHF
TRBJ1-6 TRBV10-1 CASSVDRNNSPLHF
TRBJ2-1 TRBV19 CASSIVGGAGYNEQFF
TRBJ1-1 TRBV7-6 CASSLFGGRNTEAFF
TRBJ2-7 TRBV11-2 CASSPTRVVGYEQYF
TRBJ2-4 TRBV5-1 CASSPAAKNIQYF
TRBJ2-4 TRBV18 CASSPRGGENIQYF
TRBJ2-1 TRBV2 CASSGLAGLYNEQFF
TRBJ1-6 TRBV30 CALRWDSFGYSPLHF
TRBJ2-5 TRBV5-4 CASSYRTSGVQETQYF
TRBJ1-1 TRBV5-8 CASSFRGDVMADTEAFF
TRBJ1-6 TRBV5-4 CASSSGTAQYNSPLHF
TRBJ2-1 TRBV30 CAWSARRVYNEQFF
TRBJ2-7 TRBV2 CASSEATYEQYF